Reported below is one T cell receptor (beta chain). This sample was taken from a study of siplizumab effects on memory and regulatory T cells. Sequencing used immunoSEQ multiplex PCR; TCRdb keeps in-frame clones, though not all of them. The sample has about 100,000 clones, 85% to 95% seen once. The germline gives CDR1 KGHSH, CDR2 LQKENI. This CDR3 contains 16 residues. After removal of 0 bases from V and 8 bases from J, the junction contained 7 bases not matched to a gene. The chain employs TRBV18 and TRBJ2-1; TRBD2 agrees at 10 bases. Sequencing was carried out using non-Treg CD4+ T cells sorted from blood. This receptor was taken from a human donor in good health. The CDR3 nucleotides read TGTGCCAGCTCACCACCTCTGGGAAGCGGGAGGGATGAGCAGTTCTTC. Amino acids: CASSPPLGSGRDEQFF.